This is a list of T cell receptor beta chains from one sample in a study of CD8 T cells in ankylosing spondylitis. TCRdb fed the 5' RACE reads into MiXCR, producing one record per CDR3 protein. The sample records approximately 350,000 distinct CDR3 sequences, 20% to 25% being singletons. Source material: blood, either unsorted or a sorted T cell fraction (not recorded which). The receptors shown here come from a male donor with ankylosing spondylitis or in good health (not recorded which). Both conserved end residues are part of each CDR3. Fields, in order: CDR3 DNA, CDR3 protein, J gene, V gene, clone size, D gene. A D gene is named only where the DNA matches it firmly. Clone size is stated in some rows and not others, as once, few, many or a class when expanded.

cdr3_nt: TGTGCCAGCAGCCCAGAGGCGGGGGGCCTGTATGAGCAGTTCTTC; cdr3_aa: CASSPEAGGLYEQFF; j_call: TRBJ2-1; v_call: TRBV7-9; clone_size: -; d_call: TRBD2
cdr3_nt: TGCGCCAGCAGCTCAAGGACAGGGCTCGAGCAGTACTTC; cdr3_aa: CASSSRTGLEQYF; j_call: TRBJ2-7; v_call: TRBV5-1; clone_size: few; d_call: TRBD1
cdr3_nt: TGTGCCAGCAGTTTTCCCAGGACAGGGGGCTCCTACGAGCAGTACTTC; cdr3_aa: CASSFPRTGGSYEQYF; j_call: TRBJ2-7; v_call: TRBV28; clone_size: -; d_call: TRBD1
cdr3_nt: TGCAGCGTTGAAGGGACAGGGGGAAACAATGAGCAGTTCTTC; cdr3_aa: CSVEGTGGNNEQFF; j_call: TRBJ2-1; v_call: TRBV29-1; clone_size: few; d_call: TRBD1
cdr3_nt: TGTGCCAGCAGTTTAGGGGACAGTCATGATACGCAGTATTTT; cdr3_aa: CASSLGDSHDTQYF; j_call: TRBJ2-3; v_call: TRBV12-3/TRBV12-4; clone_size: many; d_call: TRBD1
cdr3_nt: TGTGCCAGCAGCTTTAGTCTGAGCTACGAGCAGTACTTC; cdr3_aa: CASSFSLSYEQYF; j_call: TRBJ2-7; v_call: TRBV11-2; clone_size: few; d_call: -
cdr3_nt: TGTGCCAGCAGTGAGATTAGCGGGGTCACAGATACGCAGTATTTT; cdr3_aa: CASSEISGVTDTQYF; j_call: TRBJ2-3; v_call: TRBV2; clone_size: few; d_call: TRBD2
cdr3_nt: TGTGCCAGCAGCGTAGATTGGGGGTCGGATGAGCAGTTCTTC; cdr3_aa: CASSVDWGSDEQFF; j_call: TRBJ2-1; v_call: TRBV9; clone_size: -; d_call: -
cdr3_nt: TGCACGGGGGGAGGAGACACCGGGGAGCTGTTTTTT; cdr3_aa: CTGGGDTGELFF; j_call: TRBJ2-2; v_call: TRBV29-1; clone_size: -; d_call: TRBD2
cdr3_nt: TGTGCCAGCAGTTCTTGGACAGGGGCGGCCTACGAGCAGTACTTC; cdr3_aa: CASSSWTGAAYEQYF; j_call: TRBJ2-7; v_call: TRBV12-3/TRBV12-4; clone_size: -; d_call: TRBD1
cdr3_nt: TGTGCCAGCACCAGGGACAGGGCGGCAGATACGCAGTATTTT; cdr3_aa: CASTRDRAADTQYF; j_call: TRBJ2-3; v_call: TRBV12-3/TRBV12-4; clone_size: many; d_call: TRBD1
cdr3_nt: TGTGCCAGCGACGGACGTCACGGAGGTGAAAAACTGTTTTTT; cdr3_aa: CASDGRHGGEKLFF; j_call: TRBJ1-4; v_call: TRBV14; clone_size: -; d_call: -
cdr3_nt: TGCGCCAGCAGCCAAGAGTTTCTCGAGGGGGGGGCCTACAATGAGCAGTTCTTC; cdr3_aa: CASSQEFLEGGAYNEQFF; j_call: TRBJ2-1; v_call: TRBV4-1; clone_size: few; d_call: -
cdr3_nt: TGTGCCAGCAGCATTACAGGGGGGATAGCTACGCAGTATTTT; cdr3_aa: CASSITGGIATQYF; j_call: TRBJ2-3; v_call: TRBV7-9; clone_size: -; d_call: TRBD1
cdr3_nt: TGTGCCAGCAGCTCAGCTCAAGGGGGTGAGCAGTTCTTC; cdr3_aa: CASSSAQGGEQFF; j_call: TRBJ2-1; v_call: TRBV7-6; clone_size: -; d_call: -
cdr3_nt: TGCAGTGCTAGGGGGGGGGTGGTAGCGTACTACGAGCAGTACTTC; cdr3_aa: CSARGGVVAYYEQYF; j_call: TRBJ2-7; v_call: TRBV20-1; clone_size: -; d_call: TRBD2
cdr3_nt: TGCAGTGCTAGGCCGAGGGACAGGGGACACTACGAGCAGTACTTC; cdr3_aa: CSARPRDRGHYEQYF; j_call: TRBJ2-7; v_call: TRBV20-1; clone_size: -; d_call: TRBD1
cdr3_nt: TGTGCTAGTGGTTTGTTGGTGGGGCCCTACAATGAGCAGTTCTTC; cdr3_aa: CASGLLVGPYNEQFF; j_call: TRBJ2-1; v_call: TRBV12-5; clone_size: few; d_call: -
cdr3_nt: TGTGCCAGCAGCCAAGATGCTAGCGGGGGGGGTCAAGAGACCCAGTACTTC; cdr3_aa: CASSQDASGGGQETQYF; j_call: TRBJ2-5; v_call: TRBV4-2; clone_size: few; d_call: TRBD2
cdr3_nt: TGTGCCAGCAGCTTAGCAGCGGGGGTTCGGAATGAGCAGTTCTTC; cdr3_aa: CASSLAAGVRNEQFF; j_call: TRBJ2-1; v_call: TRBV11-2; clone_size: -; d_call: TRBD2
cdr3_nt: TGTGCCAGCAGTGTTGTCGCGGGGGGCCCGCCTTCCTACAATGAGCAGTTCTTC; cdr3_aa: CASSVVAGGPPSYNEQFF; j_call: TRBJ2-1; v_call: TRBV27; clone_size: -; d_call: TRBD2
cdr3_nt: TGTGCCAGCAGTTACTCGGTGCGGGAGCTGTTTTTT; cdr3_aa: CASSYSVRELFF; j_call: TRBJ2-2; v_call: TRBV6-2/TRBV6-3; clone_size: few; d_call: -
cdr3_nt: TGTGCCAGCAGCTTATTGCCCCAAGAGACCCAGTACTTC; cdr3_aa: CASSLLPQETQYF; j_call: TRBJ2-5; v_call: TRBV7-9; clone_size: -; d_call: -
cdr3_nt: TGTGCCAGCAGTTTATTGGATCCCAATGAGCAGTTCTTC; cdr3_aa: CASSLLDPNEQFF; j_call: TRBJ2-1; v_call: TRBV27; clone_size: -; d_call: -
cdr3_nt: TGCAGTGCTAGAGATCGGGGCAGCAGCGGGGAGCAGTACTTC; cdr3_aa: CSARDRGSSGEQYF; j_call: TRBJ2-7; v_call: TRBV20-1; clone_size: -; d_call: -
cdr3_nt: TGTGCCAGCAGCTTAGTGGGGGCCCGGGACAGCTACGAGCAGTACTTC; cdr3_aa: CASSLVGARDSYEQYF; j_call: TRBJ2-7; v_call: TRBV7-9; clone_size: -; d_call: TRBD1
cdr3_nt: TGCGCCAGCAGCTTGGACAGGGGGGCCCTATACGAGCAGTACTTC; cdr3_aa: CASSLDRGALYEQYF; j_call: TRBJ2-7; v_call: TRBV5-1; clone_size: -; d_call: TRBD1
cdr3_nt: TGTGCCAGCAGTCGCATCCGGGACGGAGGCTACGAGCAGTACTTC; cdr3_aa: CASSRIRDGGYEQYF; j_call: TRBJ2-7; v_call: TRBV12-3/TRBV12-4; clone_size: -; d_call: -
cdr3_nt: TGCAGCGTTGAAGAAGGACCGATACAAGAGACCCAGTACTTC; cdr3_aa: CSVEEGPIQETQYF; j_call: TRBJ2-5; v_call: TRBV29-1; clone_size: few; d_call: -
cdr3_nt: TGTGCCAGCAGTGCCCTAGCGGGCAATGAGCAGTTCTTC; cdr3_aa: CASSALAGNEQFF; j_call: TRBJ2-1; v_call: TRBV6-2/TRBV6-3; clone_size: few; d_call: TRBD2
cdr3_nt: TGCAGCGTCAGACTAGCGGGGGATGGAGAGCAGTACTTC; cdr3_aa: CSVRLAGDGEQYF; j_call: TRBJ2-7; v_call: TRBV29-1; clone_size: many; d_call: TRBD2
cdr3_nt: TGTGCCAGCAGTGAAGGAAGGTTCGGCACAGATACGCAGTATTTT; cdr3_aa: CASSEGRFGTDTQYF; j_call: TRBJ2-3; v_call: TRBV2; clone_size: -; d_call: -
cdr3_nt: TGTGCCATCAAACTTAACAACAATGAGCAGTTCTTC; cdr3_aa: CAIKLNNNEQFF; j_call: TRBJ2-1; v_call: TRBV10-3; clone_size: few; d_call: -
cdr3_nt: TGTGCCAGCAGCCCCGGGGTAGCGGGGGGGTACCAAGAGACCCAGTACTTC; cdr3_aa: CASSPGVAGGYQETQYF; j_call: TRBJ2-5; v_call: TRBV7-7; clone_size: -; d_call: TRBD2
cdr3_nt: TGTGCCACCAGCAGTGGAGCGGGGGGGCTACAAGAGACCCAGTACTTC; cdr3_aa: CATSSGAGGLQETQYF; j_call: TRBJ2-5; v_call: TRBV15; clone_size: -; d_call: TRBD2
cdr3_nt: TGTGCCAGCAGCGTAGAACTGGACACTCTATACAATGAGCAGTTCTTC; cdr3_aa: CASSVELDTLYNEQFF; j_call: TRBJ2-1; v_call: TRBV9; clone_size: -; d_call: -
cdr3_nt: TGCGCCAGCAGCTTGGCCGGGGGGACCTGGGCCTACAATGAGCAGTTCTTC; cdr3_aa: CASSLAGGTWAYNEQFF; j_call: TRBJ2-1; v_call: TRBV5-1; clone_size: few; d_call: TRBD2
cdr3_nt: TGTGCCAGCAGTTTACTCAGCAACACTGAAGCTTTCTTT; cdr3_aa: CASSLLSNTEAFF; j_call: TRBJ1-1; v_call: TRBV12-3/TRBV12-4; clone_size: many; d_call: -
cdr3_nt: TGCAGCGTTGAAGCGCCTATAGGGGTGGAAAGTTATGGCTACACCTTC; cdr3_aa: CSVEAPIGVESYGYTF; j_call: TRBJ1-2; v_call: TRBV29-1; clone_size: few; d_call: -
cdr3_nt: TGCGCCAGCAGTGAAGGACAGGGGGCCGAGCAGTACTTC; cdr3_aa: CASSEGQGAEQYF; j_call: TRBJ2-7; v_call: TRBV10-2; clone_size: few; d_call: TRBD1
cdr3_nt: TGTGCCAGCAGTACAGGGGTGGATAATGAGCAGTTCTTC; cdr3_aa: CASSTGVDNEQFF; j_call: TRBJ2-1; v_call: TRBV25-1; clone_size: few; d_call: TRBD1
cdr3_nt: TGTGCCAGCACCCTAGGAGGGGCAGGTGAGCAGTTCTTC; cdr3_aa: CASTLGGAGEQFF; j_call: TRBJ2-1; v_call: TRBV12-3/TRBV12-4; clone_size: few; d_call: -
cdr3_nt: TGTGCCAGCACTCCGGGACTAGCTTGGAATGAGCAGTTCTTC; cdr3_aa: CASTPGLAWNEQFF; j_call: TRBJ2-1; v_call: TRBV12-3/TRBV12-4; clone_size: many; d_call: TRBD2
cdr3_nt: TGTGCCACCAGTGGTGGAAACAATGAGCAGTTCTTC; cdr3_aa: CATSGGNNEQFF; j_call: TRBJ2-1; v_call: TRBV24-1; clone_size: -; d_call: -
cdr3_nt: TGCGCCAGCAGCTCGACAGGACTAAATCAGCCCCAGCATTTT; cdr3_aa: CASSSTGLNQPQHF; j_call: TRBJ1-5; v_call: TRBV5-1; clone_size: -; d_call: -
cdr3_nt: TGTGCCAGCAGTTACTTCAGAAAAGAGACCCAGTACTTC; cdr3_aa: CASSYFRKETQYF; j_call: TRBJ2-5; v_call: TRBV6-2/TRBV6-3; clone_size: -; d_call: -
cdr3_nt: TGTGCCAGCAGTTTCCCCTGGGGGGCCAATGAGCAGTTCTTC; cdr3_aa: CASSFPWGANEQFF; j_call: TRBJ2-1; v_call: TRBV12-3/TRBV12-4; clone_size: -; d_call: -
cdr3_nt: TGTGCCAGCAGCTTAACCCCTAGCGGGGGACAGGAGACCCAGTACTTC; cdr3_aa: CASSLTPSGGQETQYF; j_call: TRBJ2-5; v_call: TRBV7-3; clone_size: once; d_call: TRBD2
cdr3_nt: TGTGCCAGCAGTCCCTCGACGGGGGGCCTAAACATTCAGTACTTC; cdr3_aa: CASSPSTGGLNIQYF; j_call: TRBJ2-4; v_call: TRBV12-3/TRBV12-4; clone_size: -; d_call: -
cdr3_nt: TGTGCCAGCAGTTCCCGGACAGGGCGCACAGATACGCAGTATTTT; cdr3_aa: CASSSRTGRTDTQYF; j_call: TRBJ2-3; v_call: TRBV12-3/TRBV12-4; clone_size: few; d_call: TRBD1
cdr3_nt: TGTGCCAGCAGCTTAGCCCGGGACGGCTACGAGCAGTACTTC; cdr3_aa: CASSLARDGYEQYF; j_call: TRBJ2-7; v_call: TRBV7-6; clone_size: few; d_call: -
cdr3_nt: TGTGCCAGCAGTTTAGAGGTAGTAGAGACCCAGTACTTC; cdr3_aa: CASSLEVVETQYF; j_call: TRBJ2-5; v_call: TRBV12-3/TRBV12-4; clone_size: few; d_call: -
cdr3_nt: TGTGCCAGCAGCCCCGGGACTAGCGGGCAAGAGACCCAGTACTTC; cdr3_aa: CASSPGTSGQETQYF; j_call: TRBJ2-5; v_call: TRBV11-2; clone_size: few; d_call: TRBD2
cdr3_nt: TGTGCCTGGAGTGAGGGTTTGTGGCAGTCCAATGAGCAGTTCTTC; cdr3_aa: CAWSEGLWQSNEQFF; j_call: TRBJ2-1; v_call: TRBV30; clone_size: -; d_call: -
cdr3_nt: TGTGCCAGCCGGGGGTGGGAGGACGATGAGCAGTTCTTC; cdr3_aa: CASRGWEDDEQFF; j_call: TRBJ2-1; v_call: TRBV3-1; clone_size: -; d_call: -
cdr3_nt: TGTGCCAGCAGTTTTGCGGGGGTGTACAATGAGCAGTTCTTC; cdr3_aa: CASSFAGVYNEQFF; j_call: TRBJ2-1; v_call: TRBV12-3/TRBV12-4; clone_size: few; d_call: TRBD2
cdr3_nt: TGTGCCAGAAGCTTTAGGCGGCGGGGGGGCTCCTACAATGAGCAGTTCTTC; cdr3_aa: CARSFRRRGGSYNEQFF; j_call: TRBJ2-1; v_call: TRBV5-3; clone_size: -; d_call: TRBD2